Following are 29 T cell receptor beta chains from one sample sequenced in a study of cytomegalovirus exposure and HLA in healthy donors (TCRdb year 2017). The method behind the library was the immunoSEQ multiplex PCR assay. A mixture of 60 forward primers for TCR Vbeta segments and 13 reverse primers for TCR Jbeta segments was used in the multiplex PCR. The table was pulled from immuneACCESS by TCRdb, which kept in-frame rearrangements only. Such tables lose some clones; where checked, under half of the loss comes from unresolved V genes, and the rest has no known cause. This sample comprises about 190,000 clones, under 85% of them detected only once. The ten largest account for around 1.5% of the sample. The sequencing input was PBMCs. These receptors all come from a man over 45 in good health and CMV-seronegative.

This chain uses TRBV4-1 with TRBJ2-1; 9 positions agree with TRBD1. Trimming at V came to 4 bases and at J to 7 bases, leaving 8 bases not matched to a gene. Germline lookup yields CDR1 MGHRA and CDR2 YSYEKL. This CDR3 contains 15 residues. DNA for the CDR3: TGCGCCAGCAGCCTGGCCGGGACAGGGACAAATGAGCAGTTCTTC. Protein: CASSLAGTGTNEQFF.

The chain combines TRBV4-1 with TRBJ2-7; 11 bases match TRBD2. The CDR3 sequence is 15 residues long. Losses at the gene ends were 1 base for V and 2 bases for J; bases not matched to a gene: 1. In germline, CDR1 is MGHRA, CDR2 YSYEKL. CDR3 DNA: TGCGCCAGCAGCCAAGTAGCGGGAGGGCCCTACGAGCAGTACTTC. Its protein is CASSQVAGGPYEQYF.

This sequence joins TRBV7-9 and TRBJ1-1, with TRBD1 matching over 7 bases. Germline V gives CDR1 SEHNR, CDR2 FQNEAQ (reference sequence). The CDR3 sequence is 13 residues long. Trimming took 2 bases from V and 7 from J; bases not matched to a gene: 4. The CDR3 bases are TGTGCCAGCAGCTTAACGGACAGGAGTGAAGCTTTCTTT. Translated, it gives CASSLTDRSEAFF.

The J gene is TRBJ2-3, the V gene TRBV6-5; a possible D gene is TRBD2 (5 bases). Germline V gene data show CDR1 as MNHEY and CDR2 as SVGAGI. The CDR3 spans 13 residues. With 3 bases removed from V and 4 bases from J, the gap between germline ends came to 8 bases. Here the CDR3 DNA reads TGTGCCAGCAGTTATTGGGGAGCAGATACGCAGTATTTT. Protein sequence: CASSYWGADTQYF.

This sequence joins TRBV7-6 and TRBJ2-5; 11 bases agree with TRBD2. Germline CDR1 SGHVS, CDR2 FNYEAQ. CDR3 length: 16 amino acids. Trimming took 5 bases from V and 4 from J; bases not matched to a gene: 9. In nucleotides, the CDR3 is TGTGCCAGCAGCCAAAATATAGCGGGGGGGCTAGAGACCCAGTACTTC. This codes for CASSQNIAGGLETQYF.

J is TRBJ1-1 and V is TRBV4-2; TRBD1 might be the D (5 bases). Between the trimmed V and J ends, which lost 3 bases and 0 bases, there was a span of 8 bases. Germline-derived CDR1 and CDR2 are LGHNA and YNFKEQ. This CDR3 has 14 amino acids. The CDR3 nucleotides read TGTGCCAGCAGCCAGCGGACACTGAACACTGAAGCTTTCTTT. Its translation is CASSQRTLNTEAFF.

The chain couples TRBV5-1 to TRBJ1-2; 9 bases align to TRBD1. V trimming: 4 bases; J trimming: 8 bases; junction bases outside the gene matches: 12. The length of the CDR3 is 15 residues. Germline V gene sequence: CDR1 SGHRS, CDR2 YFSETQ. The CDR3, as DNA: TGCGCCAGCAGCATCCGGACAGGGGTAAAGGAGGGCTACACCTTC. As protein: CASSIRTGVKEGYTF.

This chain uses TRBV27 with TRBJ1-6; 7 nucleotides align to TRBD1. In germline, CDR1 is MNHEY, CDR2 SMNVEV (reference sequence). The CDR3 loop spans 18 amino acids. Trimming took 7 bases from V and 2 from J; bases not matched to a gene: 14. CDR3 bases: TGTGCCAGCACCTTAAGACAGGGAGTAGGCCCCTATAATTCACCCCTCCACTTT. This gives the protein CASTLRQGVGPYNSPLHF.

This clone came up a few times. This sequence joins TRBV4-3 and TRBJ2-2, with D tentatively TRBD1 (5 bases). The length of the CDR3 is 17 residues. V was clipped by 0 bases and J by 2 bases, with 13 bases between them. Looked up from germline, CDR1 is LGHNA and CDR2 is YSLEER. CDR3 DNA: TGCGCCAGCAGCCAAGAAATAGGGGTTACAAACACCGGGGAGCTGTTTTTT. Its translation: CASSQEIGVTNTGELFF.

The chain uses TRBV6-5 and TRBJ1-1; D not resolved. There are 15 residues in the CDR3. V was shortened by 0 bases and J by 1 base, with 9 bases between the two germline ends. Germline V gene lookup returns CDR1 MNHEY and CDR2 SVGAGI. The CDR3 region is CASSYSALSNTEAFF. The CDR3 DNA follows: TGTGCCAGCAGTTACTCGGCCCTCTCGAACACTGAAGCTTTCTTT.

This chain links TRBV9 with TRBJ2-1; D may be TRBD2 (6 bases). The CDR3 runs 18 residues. V was trimmed by 3 bases and J by 2 bases, leaving 21 bases between them. Germline CDR1 SGDLS, CDR2 YYNGEE. CDR3 nucleotide sequence: TGTGCCAGCAGCGCCCAAAGGTCAGTGGCGGGGCCCTACAATGAGCAGTTCTTC. Amino acids: CASSAQRSVAGPYNEQFF. Full variable domain (outside the CDR3, taken from reference TRBV9 and TRBJ2-1): DSGVTQTPKHLITATGQRVTLRCSPRSGDLSVYWYQQSLDQGLQFLIQYYNGEERAKGNILERFSAQQFPDLHSELNLSSLELGDSALYFCASSAQRSVAGPYNEQFFGPGTRLTVL.

Comments on this clone: Sequence at one end of the junction differs from germline and may be a read error. The chain couples TRBV7-9 to TRBJ2-7; D is perhaps TRBD2 (6 bases). The CDR3 length is 13 residues. Germline V CDR1 and CDR2: SEHNR, FQNEAQ (reference sequence). CDR3 in amino acids: CSSSLAFTGSQYF. CDR3 nucleotides: TGTTCCAGCAGCTTAGCATTCACCGGGAGTCAGTACTTC.

The chain joins TRBV18 to TRBJ1-2; 8 nucleotides agree with TRBD1. This CDR3 spans 15 amino acids. V lost 2 bases, J lost 2 bases, and 4 bases stayed unmatched. Germline V CDR1 and CDR2: KGHSH, LQKENI. The CDR3 is CASSPDRGTNYGYTF. The CDR3 nucleotides read TGTGCCAGCTCACCAGACAGGGGAACAAACTATGGCTACACCTTC.

The chain recombines TRBV28 with TRBJ2-7; 8 positions agree with TRBD1. With V trimmed by 4 bases and J by 3 bases, 2 bases remained unmatched. Germline V gives CDR1 MDHEN, CDR2 SYDVKM. The CDR3 is made up of 13 amino acids. The DNA for the CDR3 is TGTGCCAGCAGTTCGGGACAGGACTACGAGCAGTACTTC. This gives the protein CASSSGQDYEQYF. The whole variable domain, remainder taken from reference TRBV28 and TRBJ2-7, is DVKVTQSSRYLVKRTGEKVFLECVQDMDHENMFWYRQDPGLGLRLIYFSYDVKMKEKGDIPEGYSVSREKKERFSLILESASTNQTSMYLCASSSGQDYEQYFGPGTRLTVT.

This clone was observed once. J is TRBJ2-1 and V is TRBV4-1; D not resolved. The germline gives CDR1 MGHRA, CDR2 YSYEKL. V was cut by 0 bases and J by 9 bases, with 12 bases left in between. The CDR3 consists of 14 residues. DNA for the CDR3: TGCGCCAGCAGCCAAGATAGCTTCGAAGGTGAGCAGTTCTTC. It codes for CASSQDSFEGEQFF.

The chain recombines TRBV4-1 with TRBJ2-3; D gene ambiguous. V was shortened by 1 base and J by 3 bases, with 14 bases between the two germline ends. The CDR3 length is 16 residues. Germline V gives CDR1 MGHRA, CDR2 YSYEKL. CDR3 residues: CASSQGAIPPTDTQYF. CDR3 bases: TGCGCCAGCAGCCAAGGGGCGATCCCCCCTACAGATACGCAGTATTTT.

This clone was observed a handful of times. The chain couples TRBV5-1 to TRBJ1-2, with D possibly TRBD1 on 6 matching bases. This CDR3 has 13 amino acids. Trimming left V 2 bases short and J 2 bases short, with 7 bases between. Looked up from germline, CDR1 is SGHRS and CDR2 is YFSETQ. The CDR3 nucleotides are TGCGCCAGCAGCTTTACAGGGAACTATGGCTACACCTTC. Protein product: CASSFTGNYGYTF.

The V and J genes are TRBV7-2 and TRBJ2-5; 7 bases match TRBD2. The CDR3 is made up of 15 amino acids. After removal of 3 bases from V and 2 bases from J, the junction contained 6 bases not matched to a gene. The germline V gene encodes CDR1 SGHTA and CDR2 FQGNSA. CDR3 DNA sequence: TGTGCCAGCAGCTTGTACACAGCGGGGCAAGAGACCCAGTACTTC. Its translation: CASSLYTAGQETQYF.

V and J are TRBV5-1 and TRBJ1-1; D is uncertain. The V end was cut by 4 bases, the J end by 4 bases, with 17 bases between. CDR1 and CDR2 from the germline V gene are SGHRS and YFSETQ. CDR3 length equals 15 residues. The CDR3 coding sequence is TGCGCCAGCAGCCTCACTAGAGCCCGGGGCACTGAAGCTTTCTTT. Encoded protein: CASSLTRARGTEAFF.

The chain is built from TRBV5-4 and TRBJ1-4, with TRBD1 identical over 8 bases. The germline CDR1 and CDR2 sequences are SGHNT and YYREEE (reference sequence). With 3 bases clipped from V and 7 bases from J, the junction kept 5 bases outside the gene matches. The CDR3 sequence is 14 residues long. The CDR3: CASSYGQGGEKLFF. The CDR3 region has the DNA TGTGCCAGCAGCTACGGACAGGGTGGTGAAAAACTGTTTTTT.

The V call is TRBV5-6, the J call TRBJ2-5, with no clear D. CDR1 is SGHDT and CDR2 is YYEEEE in the germline V gene. This CDR3 region has 15 residues. Trimming cost V 4 bases and J 4 bases, with 17 bases left between them. This CDR3 is CASSPVVVSLETQYF. CDR3 bases: TGTGCCAGCAGCCCCGTCGTCGTTTCTCTAGAGACCCAGTACTTC. Using reference TRBV5-6 and TRBJ2-5 for the parts outside the CDR3, the full variable domain is DAGVTQSPTHLIKTRGQQVTLRCSPKSGHDTVSWYQQALGQGPQFIFQYYEEEERQRGNFPDRFSGHQFPNYSSELNVNALLLGDSALYLCASSPVVVSLETQYFGPGTRLLVL.

This clone was recorded only once. This chain connects TRBV11-2 to TRBJ2-7; D perhaps matches TRBD1 (5 bases). The CDR3 is 15 residues long. The V and J ends lost 4 bases and 9 bases respectively, with 22 bases between them. From germline, CDR1 is SGHAT and CDR2 FQNNGV. The CDR3 reads CASSSTTGDLRGQYF. The CDR3 bases are TGTGCCAGCAGCTCCACCACAGGCGATCTACGCGGGCAGTACTTC.

V is TRBV7-9 and J is TRBJ1-4; D is possibly TRBD1 (5 bases). Germline loops: CDR1 SEHNR, CDR2 FQNEAQ (reference sequence). The CDR3 totals 16 residues. The V and J ends lost 4 bases and 8 bases respectively, with 20 bases between them. The CDR3 DNA sequence: TGTGCCAGCAGCTCGCCTTCCGGGGGGTCAGCGGAAAAACTGTTTTTT. Translating gives CASSSPSGGSAEKLFF.

The J gene is TRBJ1-5, the V gene TRBV28, with a weak D call TRBD1 (5 bases). CDR1 MDHEN and CDR2 SYDVKM come from the germline V gene. CDR3 size: 15 residues. Trimming left V 3 bases short and J 2 bases short, with 11 bases between. The chain's CDR3 is CASSFLSGGNQPQHF. The CDR3 region has the DNA TGTGCCAGCAGTTTTCTATCGGGGGGCAATCAGCCCCAGCATTTT.

V usage is TRBV6-6 and J usage is TRBJ1-2; weak D call: TRBD1 (5 bases). The V end was cut by 5 bases, the J end by 8 bases, with 15 bases between. The CDR3 is 13 residues long. Per the germline V gene, CDR1 is MNHNY and CDR2 is SVGAGI (reference sequence). The CDR3 spells CASSNLQGSGYTF. The CDR3 DNA reads TGTGCCAGCAGTAACCTCCAGGGTTCAGGCTACACCTTC.

V is TRBV18 and J is TRBJ2-3, with 12 bases fitting TRBD2. Germline-derived CDR1 and CDR2 are KGHSH and LQKENI. V trimming: 3 bases; J trimming: 2 bases; junction bases outside the gene matches: 3. The CDR3 extends over 16 amino acids. CDR3 DNA sequence: TGTGCCAGCTCACCTACTAGCGGGAGGTCCACAGATACGCAGTATTTT. Translation: CASSPTSGRSTDTQYF.

The chain joins TRBV2 to TRBJ2-5; 12 bases are shared with TRBD2. The J call may be in error: the DNA end matches TRBJ2-7 better. Per the germline V gene, CDR1 is SNHLY and CDR2 is FYNNEI. The CDR3 is 14 amino acids. The CDR3 sequence is CASRGASGRGEQYF. The CDR3 DNA reads as TGTGCCAGCAGGGGGGCTAGCGGGAGGGGCGAGCAGTACTTC.

Concerning this clone itself: The junction differs from germline at one of its ends, possibly a read error. The chain has TRBV7-9 and TRBJ2-7; D uncertain. CDR1 and CDR2 from the germline V gene are SEHNR and FQNEAQ (reference sequence). There are 11 residues in the CDR3. The CDR3 sequence is CSSSSTYEQYF. The CDR3 region has the DNA TGTTCCAGCAGCTCAACCTACGAGCAGTACTTC.

V is TRBV5-1 and J is TRBJ2-3; 10 bases agree with TRBD2. V dropped 4 bases and J dropped 6; count of bases not matched to a gene: 14. Germline V lookup: CDR1 SGHRS, CDR2 YFSETQ. The CDR3 is 17 residues long. The DNA for the CDR3 is TGCGCCAGCAGCGCCTGGACTAGCGGTCCCGGGACCGATACGCAGTATTTT. It encodes CASSAWTSGPGTDTQYF. The full variable domain, with the rest looked up from reference TRBV5-1 and TRBJ2-3, is KAGVTQTPRYLIKTRGQQVTLSCSPISGHRSVSWYQQTPGQGLQFLFEYFSETQRNKGNFPGRFSGRQFSNSRSEMNVSTLELGDSALYLCASSAWTSGPGTDTQYFGPGTRLTVL.